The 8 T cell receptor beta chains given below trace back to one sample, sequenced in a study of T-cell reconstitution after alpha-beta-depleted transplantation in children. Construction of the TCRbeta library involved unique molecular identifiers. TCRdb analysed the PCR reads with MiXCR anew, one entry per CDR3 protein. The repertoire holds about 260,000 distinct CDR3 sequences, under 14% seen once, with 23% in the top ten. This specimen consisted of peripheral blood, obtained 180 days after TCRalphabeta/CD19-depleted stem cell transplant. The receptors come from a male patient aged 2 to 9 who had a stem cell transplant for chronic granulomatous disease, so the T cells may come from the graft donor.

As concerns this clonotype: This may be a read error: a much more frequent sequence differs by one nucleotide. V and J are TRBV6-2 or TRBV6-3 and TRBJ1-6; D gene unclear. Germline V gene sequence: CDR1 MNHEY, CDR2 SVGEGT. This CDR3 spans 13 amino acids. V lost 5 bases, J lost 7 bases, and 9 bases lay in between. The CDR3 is CASSQAQNSPLHF. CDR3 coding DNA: TGTGCCAGCAGTCAAGCTCAAAATTCACCCCTCCACTTT.

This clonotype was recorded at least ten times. CDR3 protein: CASVKRGLDNEQFF. CDR3 DNA: TGTGCCAGCGTTAAGAGGGGGCTTGATAATGAGCAGTTCTTC. The chain employs TRBV12-3 or TRBV12-4 and TRBJ2-1, with 7 bases identical to TRBD1. The ends lost 8 bases at V and 7 bases at J; junction bases unmatched: 11. The CDR3 has 14 residues.

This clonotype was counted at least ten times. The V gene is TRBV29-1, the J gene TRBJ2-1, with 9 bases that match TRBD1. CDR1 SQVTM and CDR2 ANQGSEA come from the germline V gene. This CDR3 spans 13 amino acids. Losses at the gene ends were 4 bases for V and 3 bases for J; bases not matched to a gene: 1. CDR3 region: CSVGTGDYNEQFF. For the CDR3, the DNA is TGCAGCGTTGGGACAGGGGACTACAATGAGCAGTTCTTC.

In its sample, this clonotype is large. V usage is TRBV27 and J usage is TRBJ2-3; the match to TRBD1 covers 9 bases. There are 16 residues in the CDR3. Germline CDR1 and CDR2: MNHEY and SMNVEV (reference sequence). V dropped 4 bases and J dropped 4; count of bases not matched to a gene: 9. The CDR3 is CASSSRDREGPDTQYF. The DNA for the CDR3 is TGTGCCAGCAGTTCCCGGGACAGGGAGGGTCCAGATACGCAGTATTTT.

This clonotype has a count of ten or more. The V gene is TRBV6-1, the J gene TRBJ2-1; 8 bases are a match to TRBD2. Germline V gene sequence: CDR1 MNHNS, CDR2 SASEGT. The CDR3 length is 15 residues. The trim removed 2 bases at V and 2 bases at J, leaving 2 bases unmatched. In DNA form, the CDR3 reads TGTGCCAGCAGTGAAAGCGGGAGTCCCTACAATGAGCAGTTCTTC. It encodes CASSESGSPYNEQFF.

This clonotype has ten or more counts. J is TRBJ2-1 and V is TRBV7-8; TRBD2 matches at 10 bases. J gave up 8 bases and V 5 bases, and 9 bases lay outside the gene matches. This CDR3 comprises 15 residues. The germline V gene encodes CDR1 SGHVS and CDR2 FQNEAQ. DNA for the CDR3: TGTGCCAGCAGCCATCTAGCGGGAGCTAGGTATGAGCAGTTCTTC. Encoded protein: CASSHLAGARYEQFF.

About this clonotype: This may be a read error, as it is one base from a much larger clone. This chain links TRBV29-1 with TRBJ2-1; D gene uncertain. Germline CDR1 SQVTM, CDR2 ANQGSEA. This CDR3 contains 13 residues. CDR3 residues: CGVGLERPNEQFF. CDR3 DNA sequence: TGCGGCGTTGGTCTGGAGAGGCCCAATGAGCAGTTCTTC.

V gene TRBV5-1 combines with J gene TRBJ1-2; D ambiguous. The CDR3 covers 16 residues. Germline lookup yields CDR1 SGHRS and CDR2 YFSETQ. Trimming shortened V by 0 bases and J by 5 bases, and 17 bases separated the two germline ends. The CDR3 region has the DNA TGCGCCAGCAGCTTGGAAACCAGCCAATCATGGTATGGCTACACCTTC. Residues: CASSLETSQSWYGYTF.